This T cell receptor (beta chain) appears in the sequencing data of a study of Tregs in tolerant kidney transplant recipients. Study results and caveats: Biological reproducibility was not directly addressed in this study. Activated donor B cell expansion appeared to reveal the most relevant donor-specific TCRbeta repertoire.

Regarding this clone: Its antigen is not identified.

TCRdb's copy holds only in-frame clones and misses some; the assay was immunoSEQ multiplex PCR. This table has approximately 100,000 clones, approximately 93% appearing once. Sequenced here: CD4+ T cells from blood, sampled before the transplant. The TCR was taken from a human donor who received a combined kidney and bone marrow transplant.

The CDR3: CASSPHPVSNQPQHF. The CDR3 DNA is TGTGCCAGCTCACCGCATCCGGTTAGCAATCAGCCCCAGCATTTT. V gene TRBV18 combines with J gene TRBJ1-5; D ambiguous. Germline V CDR1 and CDR2: KGHSH, LQKENI. CDR3 length equals 15 residues. The V end lost 3 bases, the J end lost 0 bases, and 9 bases lay between the germline ends.